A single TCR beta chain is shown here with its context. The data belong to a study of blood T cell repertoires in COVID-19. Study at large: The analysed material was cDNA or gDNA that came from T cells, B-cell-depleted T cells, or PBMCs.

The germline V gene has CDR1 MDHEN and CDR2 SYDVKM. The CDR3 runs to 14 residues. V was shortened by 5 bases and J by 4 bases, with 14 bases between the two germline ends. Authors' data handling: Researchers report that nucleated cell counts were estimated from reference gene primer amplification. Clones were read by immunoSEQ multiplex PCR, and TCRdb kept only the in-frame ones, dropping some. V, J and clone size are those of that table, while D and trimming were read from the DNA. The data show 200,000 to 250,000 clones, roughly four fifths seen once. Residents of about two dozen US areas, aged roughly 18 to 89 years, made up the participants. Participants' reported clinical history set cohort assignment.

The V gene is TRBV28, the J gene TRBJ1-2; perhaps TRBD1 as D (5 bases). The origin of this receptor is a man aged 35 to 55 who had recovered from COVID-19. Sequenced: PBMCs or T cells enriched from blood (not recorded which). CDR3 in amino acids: CASSIQVSPYGYTF. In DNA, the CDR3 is TGTGCCAGCAGTATACAGGTTTCCCCCTATGGCTACACCTTC.